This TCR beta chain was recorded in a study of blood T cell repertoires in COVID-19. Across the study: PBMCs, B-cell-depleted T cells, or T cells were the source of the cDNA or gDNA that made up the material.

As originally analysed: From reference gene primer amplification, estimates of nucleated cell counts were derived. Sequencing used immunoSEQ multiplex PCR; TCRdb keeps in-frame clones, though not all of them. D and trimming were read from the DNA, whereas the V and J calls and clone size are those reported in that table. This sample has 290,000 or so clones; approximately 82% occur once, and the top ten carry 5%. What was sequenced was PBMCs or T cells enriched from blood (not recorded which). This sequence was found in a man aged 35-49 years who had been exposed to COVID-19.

CDR3 region: CASSVDQGAMGGELFF. The CDR3 region has the DNA TGTGCCAGCAGCGTAGATCAGGGGGCCATGGGCGGGGAGCTGTTTTTT. The chain has TRBV9 and TRBJ2-2; 8 nucleotides agree with TRBD1. Trimming at V came to 0 bases and at J to 7 bases, leaving 8 bases not matched to a gene. The CDR3 runs 16 residues. CDR1 SGDLS and CDR2 YYNGEE come from the germline V gene. The complete variable domain, with remaining parts taken from reference TRBV9 and TRBJ2-2, reads DSGVTQTPKHLITATGQRVTLRCSPRSGDLSVYWYQQSLDQGLQFLIQYYNGEERAKGNILERFSAQQFPDLHSELNLSSLELGDSALYFCASSVDQGAMGGELFFGEGSRLTVL.